This TCR beta chain was recovered during a study of control samples from healthy donors and cancer patients. This CDR3 spans 16 amino acids. Germline lookup yields CDR1 MNHEY and CDR2 SMNVEV (reference sequence). The V gene lost 0 bases and the J gene lost 8 bases, with 17 bases spanning the gap. Data came from immunoSEQ multiplex PCR; TCRdb stores just in-frame clones and leaves some out. This table has about 84,000 clones, around 84% appearing once. This TCR was recovered from a man in his sixties with head and neck cancer. The gene calls are TRBV27 and TRBJ2-1; perhaps TRBD2 as D (7 bases). Sequencing was done on a sample of PBMCs. The CDR3 spells CASSLSAGALSYEQFF. CDR3 sequence (DNA): TGTGCCAGCAGTTTATCGGCGGGGGCCTTATCATATGAGCAGTTCTTC.